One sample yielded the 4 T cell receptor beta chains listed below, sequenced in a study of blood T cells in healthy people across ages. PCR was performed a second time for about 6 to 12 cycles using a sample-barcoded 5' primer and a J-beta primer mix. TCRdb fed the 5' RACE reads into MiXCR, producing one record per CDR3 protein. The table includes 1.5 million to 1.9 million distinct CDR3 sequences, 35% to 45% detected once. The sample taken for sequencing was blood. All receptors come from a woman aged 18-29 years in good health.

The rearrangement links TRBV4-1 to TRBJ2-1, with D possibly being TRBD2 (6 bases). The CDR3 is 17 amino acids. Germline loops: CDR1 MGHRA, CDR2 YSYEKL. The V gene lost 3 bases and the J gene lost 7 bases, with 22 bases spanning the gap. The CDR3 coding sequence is TGCGCCAGCAGCCAGGGACCCGCGGGACGGCGGGGTAATGAGCAGTTCTTC. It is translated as CASSQGPAGRRGNEQFF.

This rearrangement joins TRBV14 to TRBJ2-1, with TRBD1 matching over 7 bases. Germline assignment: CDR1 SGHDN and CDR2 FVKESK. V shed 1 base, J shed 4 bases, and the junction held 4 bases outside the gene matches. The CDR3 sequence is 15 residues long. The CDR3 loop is CASSQAPDRYNEQFF. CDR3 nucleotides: TGTGCCAGCAGCCAAGCCCCGGACAGGTACAATGAGCAGTTCTTC.

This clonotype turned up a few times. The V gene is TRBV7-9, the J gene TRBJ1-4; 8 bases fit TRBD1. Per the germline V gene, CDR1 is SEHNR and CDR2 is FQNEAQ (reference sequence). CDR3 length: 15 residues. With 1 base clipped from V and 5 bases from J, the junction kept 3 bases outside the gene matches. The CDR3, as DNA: TGTGCCAGCAGCTTAGGGTGGACAGGGAATGAAAAACTGTTTTTT. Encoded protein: CASSLGWTGNEKLFF.

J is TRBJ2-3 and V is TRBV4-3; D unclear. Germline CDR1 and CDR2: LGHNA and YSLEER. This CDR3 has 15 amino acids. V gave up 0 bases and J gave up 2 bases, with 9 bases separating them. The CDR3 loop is CASSQDLGPTDTQYF. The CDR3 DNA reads TGCGCCAGCAGCCAAGATTTAGGCCCCACAGATACGCAGTATTTT.